The 26 T cell receptor beta chains given below trace back to one sample, sequenced in a study of T cell repertoires in cytomegalovirus infection. These TCRs' antigens remain unknown. TCRdb fed the reads into MiXCR, producing one record per CDR3 protein. The sample records approximately 770,000 distinct CDR3 sequences, about 27% being singletons. The material sequenced was cultured CD8+ T cells from PBMCs, taken from culture after CMV antigen stimulation. These receptors all stem from a human donor in good health (CMV status not recorded). Some clones in this sample may be carry-over from other donors' samples.

This clonotype appeared once. The V and J genes are TRBV24-1 and TRBJ2-7; 9 nucleotides match TRBD2. Losses at the gene ends were 2 bases for V and 2 bases for J; bases not matched to a gene: 6. The CDR3 sequence is 16 residues long. From germline, CDR1 is KGHDR and CDR2 SFDVKD. CDR3 sequence (DNA): TGTGCCACCAGTGATTGGCTTAGCGGGGGACCCTACGAGCAGTACGTC. It translates to CATSDWLSGGPYEQYV.

Within the sample, this clonotype is medium-sized (0.01 to 0.1%). The chain uses TRBV7-3 and TRBJ2-1; 8 nucleotides align to TRBD1. Germline V gives CDR1 SGHTA, CDR2 FQGTGA. This CDR3 is built from 15 residues. Unmatched junction bases numbered 6, after V lost 3 bases and J lost 5 bases. In nucleotides, the CDR3 is TGTGCCAGCAGCTTTGGACAGGGTGCGGACAATGAGCAGTTCTTC. It is translated as CASSFGQGADNEQFF.

In its sample, this clonotype was seen many times. V usage is TRBV7-6 and J usage is TRBJ2-7, with D possibly being TRBD1 (6 bases). The CDR3 sequence is 11 residues long. CDR1 and CDR2 (germline): SGHVS, FNYEAQ. The V end lost 8 bases, the J end lost 2 bases, and 7 bases lay between the germline ends. CDR3 bases: TGTGCCAGCGGGGGCACCTACGAGCAGTACTTC. Protein: CASGGTYEQYF.

This clonotype was counted ten times or more. The rearrangement uses TRBV6-5 and TRBJ1-1; no clear D. The CDR3 has 13 residues. V was clipped by 3 bases and J by 0 bases, with 5 bases between them. Germline lookup yields CDR1 MNHEY and CDR2 SVGAGI. Here the CDR3 DNA reads TGTGCCAGCAGTTATTCTCTGAACACTGAAGCTTTCTTT. Translating gives CASSYSLNTEAFF.

The chain carries TRBV6-2 or TRBV6-3 and TRBJ2-1, with D hard to call. This CDR3 region has 15 residues. The germline V and J ends were trimmed by 2 bases and 3 bases, with 11 bases remaining between them. The germline V gene encodes CDR1 MNHEY and CDR2 SVGEGT. CDR3 protein: CASSYDEGYYNEQFF. In DNA, the CDR3 is TGTGCCAGCAGTTACGATGAAGGGTACTACAATGAGCAGTTCTTC.

This clonotype has a handful of counts. This chain uses TRBV7-8 with TRBJ2-1; 7 nucleotides align to TRBD1. V was clipped by 4 bases and J by 8 bases; unmatched bases: 8. From germline, CDR1 is SGHVS and CDR2 FQNEAQ. This CDR3 comprises 14 residues. Written as DNA, the CDR3 is TGTGCCAGCAGCTCCCGGACAGGCCTCGATGAGCAGTTCTTC. It encodes CASSSRTGLDEQFF.

The V call is TRBV15, the J call TRBJ1-1, with D maybe TRBD1 (6 bases). Between the trimmed V and J ends, which lost 5 bases and 4 bases, there was a span of 20 bases. The CDR3 spans 16 residues. Germline loops: CDR1 LNHNV, CDR2 YYDKDF (reference sequence). CDR3 DNA sequence: TGTGCCACCAGCCTTGGGCGGGGGGCCCGTGGCACTGAAGCTTTCTTT. Translated: CATSLGRGARGTEAFF.

This chain uses TRBV14 with TRBJ2-6, with 7 positions matching TRBD2. J gave up 1 base and V 0 bases, and 6 bases lay outside the gene matches. The V gene's germline CDR1 is SGHDN and CDR2 FVKESK. This CDR3 comprises 18 residues. The CDR3 region is CASSQDWGGGSGANVLTF. CDR3 coding DNA: TGTGCCAGCAGCCAAGACTGGGGCGGGGGTTCTGGGGCCAACGTCCTGACTTTC.

The chain employs TRBV19 and TRBJ1-4; D ambiguous. V dropped 5 bases and J dropped 7 bases, with 17 bases sitting between them. The germline V gene has CDR1 LNHDA and CDR2 SQIVND (reference sequence). The CDR3 runs to 15 residues. CDR3 sequence: CASSHALGRAEKLFF. The CDR3 coding sequence is TGTGCCAGTAGTCACGCTCTTGGTAGAGCTGAAAAACTGTTTTTT.

V gene TRBV6-2 or TRBV6-3 combines with J gene TRBJ1-5; D is undetermined. The V end lost 4 bases, the J end lost 7 bases, and 14 bases lay between the germline ends. Germline CDR1 MNHEY, CDR2 SVGEGT. This CDR3 has 14 amino acids. CDR3 nucleotide sequence: TGTGCCAGCAGTTGGGCGGGCCTCGGGCAGCCCCAGCATTTT. Translation gives CASSWAGLGQPQHF.

Notes on this clonotype: A much larger clone lies a single base off, so this may be a read error. The chain uses TRBV6-6 and TRBJ2-7; 11 bases match TRBD2. CDR1 is MNHNY and CDR2 is SVGAGI in the germline V gene (reference sequence). This CDR3 spans 14 amino acids. The DNA for the CDR3 is TGTGCCGGCAGTTCTACTAGCGGGGGCCCCGAGCAGTACTTC. Translated, it gives CAGSSTSGGPEQYF.

The J gene is TRBJ2-5, the V gene TRBV2; perhaps TRBD1 as D (5 bases). The germline V gene has CDR1 SNHLY and CDR2 FYNNEI. The CDR3 loop spans 14 amino acids. V dropped 8 bases and J dropped 0 bases, with 13 bases sitting between them. The CDR3 spells CASGLTDNQETQYF. The CDR3 bases are TGTGCCAGCGGGCTGACAGACAACCAAGAGACCCAGTACTTC.

The rearrangement joins TRBV4-1 to TRBJ1-1; D may be TRBD1 (6 bases). The length of the CDR3 is 15 residues. V shed 6 bases and J shed 1 base, with 15 bases lying between them. The germline V gene has CDR1 MGHRA and CDR2 YSYEKL. This chain's CDR3 is CASSPIGQQNTEAFF. The CDR3, as DNA: TGCGCCAGCAGTCCAATAGGACAGCAGAACACTGAAGCTTTCTTT.

On this clonotype itself: With a much larger clone just one base away, this may be a read error. The chain couples TRBV7-2 to TRBJ2-6; D might be TRBD2 (5 bases). Germline assignment: CDR1 SGHTA and CDR2 FQGNSA. The CDR3 covers 15 residues. Trimming cost V 1 base and J 8 bases, with 12 bases left between them. CDR3 sequence (DNA): TGTGCCAGCAGCTTAGGAGGGTACGGGACCAACGTCCTGACTTTC. This translates into CASSLGGYGTNVLTF.

The CDR3 protein is CASSPGGGLMDQPQHF. CDR3 nucleotide sequence: TGTGCCAGCTCACCAGGGGGAGGATTGATGGATCAGCCCCAGCATTTT. This sequence joins TRBV18 and TRBJ1-5; weak D call: TRBD1 (5 bases). Between the trimmed V and J ends, which lost 2 bases and 5 bases, there was a span of 16 bases. The CDR3 loop spans 16 amino acids. Germline assignment: CDR1 KGHSH and CDR2 LQKENI.

This clonotype was observed a few times. The rearrangement links TRBV7-9 to TRBJ2-1; 9 bases agree with TRBD2. This CDR3 is built from 17 residues. Per germline, CDR1 SEHNR and CDR2 FQNEAQ (reference sequence). Losses at the gene ends were 5 bases for V and 0 bases for J; bases not matched to a gene: 8. DNA for the CDR3: TGTGCCAGCAGCCCGTTTGGGCGGGGGGGCTCCTACAATGAGCAGTTCTTC. Its protein is CASSPFGRGGSYNEQFF. Based on the CDR3 plus reference TRBV7-9 and TRBJ2-1, the full variable domain is DTGVSQNPRHKITKRGQNVTFRCDPISEHNRLYWYRQTLGQGPEFLTYFQNEAQLEKSRLLSDRFSAERPKGSFSTLEIQRTEQGDSAMYLCASSPFGRGGSYNEQFFGPGTRLTVL.

This clonotype was counted a single time. V usage is TRBV6-1 and J usage is TRBJ1-5, with 7 bases that match TRBD1. J gave up 8 bases and V 7 bases, and 14 bases lay outside the gene matches. Germline V gene sequence: CDR1 MNHNS, CDR2 SASEGT. The CDR3 spans 15 residues. This CDR3 is CASNPSWTGSEPQHF. For the CDR3, the DNA is TGTGCCAGCAACCCCTCGTGGACAGGCTCCGAGCCCCAGCATTTT.

The CDR3 protein is CASSTTGGLNTEAFF. In DNA form, the CDR3 reads TGTGCCAGCAGTACGACAGGGGGTTTGAACACTGAAGCTTTCTTT. The rearrangement uses TRBV6-5 and TRBJ1-1; 9 nucleotides line up with TRBD1. Germline-derived CDR1 and CDR2 are MNHEY and SVGAGI. The CDR3 runs 15 residues. The junction had 4 bases not matched to a gene; V was cut back by 5 bases and J by 0 bases.

This chain uses TRBV11-2 with TRBJ2-7; D is possibly TRBD2 (6 bases). This CDR3 contains 16 residues. V lost 1 base and J lost 0, with 13 bases in between. Per germline, CDR1 SGHAT and CDR2 FQNNGV. Here the CDR3 DNA reads TGTGCCAGCAGCTTAGGGGGGACTTTCCTCTCCTACGAGCAGTACTTC. Protein: CASSLGGTFLSYEQYF.

The CDR3 region is CASSNSDRGPGTGELFF. In DNA form, the CDR3 reads TGTGCCAGCAGCAACTCTGACAGGGGGCCAGGCACCGGGGAGCTGTTTTTT. The rearrangement joins TRBV7-9 to TRBJ2-2; 10 bases are a match to TRBD1. The CDR3 runs 17 residues. From germline, CDR1 is SEHNR and CDR2 FQNEAQ (reference sequence). Losses at the gene ends were 5 bases for V and 4 bases for J; bases not matched to a gene: 10. Drawing the rest from reference TRBV7-9 and TRBJ2-2, the complete variable domain is DTGVSQNPRHKITKRGQNVTFRCDPISEHNRLYWYRQTLGQGPEFLTYFQNEAQLEKSRLLSDRFSAERPKGSFSTLEIQRTEQGDSAMYLCASSNSDRGPGTGELFFGEGSRLTVL.

V and J are TRBV9 and TRBJ2-1, with D perhaps matching TRBD1 or TRBD2 (5 bases each). Germline V gives CDR1 SGDLS, CDR2 YYNGEE. Deletions cut 1 base from V and 5 bases from J, with 16 bases between. CDR3 length equals 16 residues. CDR3 coding DNA: TGTGCCAGCAGCGTACCACGGGGCACTGTCCACAATGAGCAGTTCTTC. Its translation is CASSVPRGTVHNEQFF.

A few counts support this clonotype. J is TRBJ2-7 and V is TRBV6-1; D not certain. Trimming stripped 0 bases from V and 2 bases from J, with 5 bases between. CDR1 is MNHNS, CDR2 SASEGT, per germline. The CDR3 is made up of 13 amino acids. CDR3 loop: CASSEAPAYEQYF. DNA for the CDR3: TGTGCCAGCAGTGAAGCCCCCGCCTACGAGCAGTACTTC.

This sequence joins TRBV7-9 and TRBJ2-5; 10 bases line up with TRBD2. Germline trimming cut 4 bases from V and 2 bases from J; bases unmatched to any gene: 7. CDR3 size: 16 residues. Germline CDR1 is SEHNR and CDR2 is FQNEAQ (reference sequence). CDR3 sequence reads: CASSSRLAGDQETQYF. The CDR3 region has the DNA TGTGCCAGCAGCTCCCGGCTAGCGGGGGATCAAGAGACCCAGTACTTC.

The chain recombines TRBV2 with TRBJ2-3; no definite D call. Germline V gives CDR1 SNHLY, CDR2 FYNNEI. With 4 bases removed from V and 5 bases from J, the gap between germline ends came to 4 bases. The CDR3 totals 11 residues. The DNA for the CDR3 is TGTGCCAGCAGTGGTATAGATACGCAGTATTTT. This translates into CASSGIDTQYF.

This clonotype was seen more than once but under ten times. This chain joins TRBV12-3 or TRBV12-4 and TRBJ2-1; D is unclear. V was cut by 10 bases and J by 6 bases, with 19 bases left in between. The CDR3 is 14 amino acids. The CDR3 DNA reads as TGTGCCACCTCGGGTCCAAAATTCCTCAATGAGCAGTTCTTC. Its translation is CATSGPKFLNEQFF.

The rearrangement joins TRBV29-1 to TRBJ2-7; no reliable D call. Germline V gene sequence: CDR1 SQVTM, CDR2 ANQGSEA. V was clipped by 2 bases and J by 4 bases, with 6 bases between them. The CDR3 is 11 amino acids. As DNA, the CDR3 is TGCAGCGTTGAATTAGAGTACGAGCAGTACTTC. Translation: CSVELEYEQYF.